This T cell receptor (beta chain) emerged from a study of regulatory T cells in long-lasting Graves disease. Time point meaning: newly diagnosed GD, antithyroid drugs for less than 3 months. The TCR library was made from RNA that had been extracted from PBMCs in TRIzol. Patients were from an endocrinology department in Xi'an, China. To make TCR beta libraries, researchers used iRepertoire HTBI primers and Arm-PCR of CDR3 regions. TCRdb recomputed calls from the multiplex PCR reads with MiXCR, one row per CDR3 protein. Of some 500,000 distinct CDR3 sequences in the sample, approximately 15% were seen once. The CDR3 is made up of 14 amino acids. CDR1 and CDR2 from the germline V gene are SEHNR and FQNEAQ (reference sequence). The ends lost 5 bases at V and 3 bases at J; junction bases unmatched: 4. Another study also made use of these data, one on T cells in Graves' hyperthyroidism and ophthalmopathy. In that study: The HTBI set primed first-round TCR CDR3 RT-PCR. Patients with ophthalmopathy were separated from those with stable hyperthyroidism by a 13 V-J model.

The V call is TRBV7-9, the J call TRBJ1-5; TRBD1 matches at 7 bases. This TCR derives from a man aged 25-45 years with Graves disease. The specimen was peripheral blood mononuclear cells (PBMCs), collected at new diagnosis, from a patient treated with antithyroid drugs. The CDR3 protein is CASSRDRPNQPQHF. The DNA for the CDR3 is TGTGCCAGCAGCCGGGACAGACCCAATCAGCCCCAGCATTTT.